The entry below describes one T cell receptor beta chain. The antigen remains unidentified. Assay: immunoSEQ multiplex PCR; the TCRdb copy retains only in-frame clones and omits some. The table shows fewer than 1.8 million clones, with roughly 98.5% occurring only once. The data belong to a study of shared clonotypes between healthy human individuals. Study-wide points: Rarefaction demonstrated incomplete sorted-subset sequencing despite large depth.

Researchers partitioned CD4+ cells into CD45RA+ naive and CD45RA-negative memory subsets. V was trimmed by 2 bases and J by 0 bases, leaving 7 bases between them. CDR3 length equals 14 residues. Sequencing was done on a sample of naive CD4+ T cells sorted from blood. Subset of the sample: CD45RA+ positively selected. This sequence joins TRBV23-1 and TRBJ1-1; no definite D call. TRBV23-1 is noted as an ORF with a role that remains uncertain. The sequence came from a man aged 25-45 years in good health. Written as DNA, the CDR3 is TGCGCCAGCAGTCAAGGCAGGTTGAACACTGAAGCTTTCTTT. This sequence encodes CASSQGRLNTEAFF.